This is a list of T cell receptor beta chains from one sample in a study of T cells in tuberculosis. Produced via immunoSEQ multiplex PCR; TCRdb's table is partial and in-frame only. The sample lists approximately 59,000 clones, roughly 79% occurring once. The specimen sequenced was CD1b-GMM tetramer-negative cells sorted from PBMCs. The receptor set was obtained from an adult woman with latent tuberculosis. Each CDR3 is given with its conserved first and last residue. The order of the fields is J gene, V gene, clone size, D gene, CDR3 protein, CDR3 DNA. The D gene is left open where the match is weak. Where a row states a size, it is once, few, many or the class of an expanded clone; other rows omit it.

>TRBJ2-1|TRBV5-1|few|.
CASSMTDNEQFF
TGCGCCAGCAGCATGACAGACAATGAGCAGTTCTTC
>TRBJ1-1|TRBV7-3|once|.
CASSLKAAGPNTEAFF
TGTGCCAGCAGCTTAAAGGCGGCAGGGCCGAACACTGAAGCTTTCTTT
>TRBJ2-2|TRBV7-9|.|TRBD2
CASSSSLGSGRITGELFF
TGTGCCAGCAGCTCCTCCCTAGGTAGCGGGAGGATCACCGGGGAGCTGTTTTTT
>TRBJ2-1|TRBV27|.|TRBD1
CASSRIGQGGTYNEQFF
TGTGCCAGCAGTCGGATCGGACAGGGCGGGACTTACAATGAGCAGTTCTTC
>TRBJ2-7|TRBV27|.|TRBD2
CASSFSPGAGGSYEQYF
TGTGCCAGCAGTTTCTCCCCGGGGGCGGGAGGCTCCTACGAGCAGTACTTC
>TRBJ2-1|TRBV7-2|once|.
CASSSARNSYNEQFF
TGTGCCAGCAGCTCGGCGCGGAACTCCTACAATGAGCAGTTCTTC
>TRBJ2-7|TRBV12-5|.|TRBD1
CASGHGQGSYEQYF
TGTGCTAGTGGGCACGGACAGGGCTCCTACGAGCAGTACTTC
>TRBJ2-2|TRBV5-1|.|TRBD1
CASSPPGQGNTGELFF
TGCGCCAGCAGCCCACCGGGACAGGGGAACACCGGGGAGCTGTTTTTT
>TRBJ1-5|TRBV6-1|once|TRBD1
CASSGSRGLNNQPQHF
TGTGCCAGCAGTGGGTCCAGGGGGCTAAACAATCAGCCCCAGCATTTT
>TRBJ1-1|TRBV4-3|.|TRBD1
CASSQGDSLNTEAFF
TGCGCCAGCAGCCAAGGGGACAGCTTGAACACTGAAGCTTTCTTT
>TRBJ2-2|TRBV7-3|.|.
CASSKGAGELFF
TGTGCCAGCAGCAAGGGGGCCGGGGAGCTGTTTTTT
>TRBJ2-2|TRBV10-2|.|TRBD2
CASTGLAGRGGTGELFF
TGCGCCAGCACCGGACTAGCGGGGAGAGGGGGCACCGGGGAGCTGTTTTTT
>TRBJ2-1|TRBV6-6|.|.
CASSYSRVYNEQFF
TGTGCCAGCAGTTACTCGAGGGTCTACAATGAGCAGTTCTTC
>TRBJ2-2|TRBV4-3|.|.
CASSQRLGAGELFF
TGCGCCAGCAGCCAACGACTAGGAGCCGGGGAGCTGTTTTTT
>TRBJ1-5|TRBV10-2|.|.
CASSDGRNQPQHF
TGCGCCAGCAGTGATGGCAGGAATCAGCCCCAGCATTTT
>TRBJ1-3|TRBV28|.|.
CASSFPGGYHSGNTIYF
TGTGCCAGCAGTTTCCCCGGAGGGTACCACTCTGGAAACACCATATATTTT
>TRBJ1-2|TRBV28|.|TRBD1
CASTKQGTGGRYYGYTF
TGTGCCAGCACCAAACAAGGAACAGGGGGAAGGTACTATGGCTACACCTTC
>TRBJ2-1|TRBV19|.|TRBD2
CASSISGRAYNEQFF
TGTGCCAGTAGTATTTCCGGGAGGGCCTACAATGAGCAGTTCTTC
>TRBJ1-3|TRBV6-1|few|.
CASSESRASGNTIYF
TGTGCCAGCAGTGAATCGCGGGCCTCTGGAAACACCATATATTTT
>TRBJ1-1|TRBV6-6|.|.
CASTPGGSTEAFF
TGTGCCAGCACCCCGGGGGGTTCGACTGAAGCTTTCTTT
>TRBJ1-2|TRBV19|.|TRBD1
CASSEGASSYGYTF
TGTGCCAGTAGTGAGGGGGCCTCAAGCTATGGCTACACCTTC
>TRBJ1-1|TRBV5-1|.|.
CASSLGGGTEAFF
TGCGCCAGCAGCTTGGGGGGGGGCACTGAAGCTTTCTTT
>TRBJ2-7|TRBV4-3|.|.
CASSQDAFRGAHEQYF
TGCGCCAGCAGCCAAGACGCTTTCAGGGGCGCCCACGAGCAGTACTTC
>TRBJ2-3|TRBV19|once|TRBD2
CAAGGTTDTQYF
TGTGCCGCCGGGGGGACCACAGATACGCAGTATTTT
>TRBJ2-7|TRBV6-1|.|TRBD2
CASSLAGGQYEQYF
TGTGCCAGCAGTTTAGCGGGGGGTCAATACGAGCAGTACTTC
>TRBJ2-1|TRBV18|.|.
CASSPKGDYNEQFF
TGTGCCAGCTCACCGAAAGGGGACTACAATGAGCAGTTCTTC
>TRBJ2-3|TRBV20-1|.|.
CSARREDTQYF
TGCAGTGCTAGGAGGGAAGATACGCAGTATTTT
>TRBJ2-1|TRBV15|.|TRBD2
CATSGGTSGYNEQFF
TGTGCCACCAGCGGTGGGACTAGCGGTTACAATGAGCAGTTCTTC
>TRBJ1-4|TRBV6-1|.|.
CASTTTGVQNEKLFF
TGTGCCAGCACGACCACCGGGGTCCAGAATGAAAAACTGTTTTTT
>TRBJ1-2|TRBV9|.|TRBD1
CASSAQGTGITNYGYTF
TGTGCCAGCAGCGCCCAGGGGACAGGCATAACTAACTATGGCTACACCTTC
>TRBJ2-3|TRBV7-2|once|.
CASSLGDLGSTDTQYF
TGTGCCAGCAGCTTAGGGGACTTAGGAAGCACAGATACGCAGTATTTT
>TRBJ2-2|TRBV19|.|TRBD1
CASSTRDSRTGELFF
TGTGCCAGTAGTACCCGGGACAGTCGGACCGGGGAGCTGTTTTTT
>TRBJ1-6|TRBV7-9|.|TRBD1
CASSPQGQGRNSPLHF
TGTGCCAGCAGCCCTCAAGGACAGGGGAGGAATTCACCCCTCCACTTT
>TRBJ2-7|TRBV6-5|.|TRBD1
CASSYGPQGGGEQYF
TGTGCCAGCAGTTACGGTCCACAGGGGGGTGGGGAGCAGTACTTC
>TRBJ2-3|TRBV11-3|.|.
CASSGWAPGGTDTQYF
TGTGCCAGCAGCGGATGGGCCCCCGGAGGGACAGATACGCAGTATTTT